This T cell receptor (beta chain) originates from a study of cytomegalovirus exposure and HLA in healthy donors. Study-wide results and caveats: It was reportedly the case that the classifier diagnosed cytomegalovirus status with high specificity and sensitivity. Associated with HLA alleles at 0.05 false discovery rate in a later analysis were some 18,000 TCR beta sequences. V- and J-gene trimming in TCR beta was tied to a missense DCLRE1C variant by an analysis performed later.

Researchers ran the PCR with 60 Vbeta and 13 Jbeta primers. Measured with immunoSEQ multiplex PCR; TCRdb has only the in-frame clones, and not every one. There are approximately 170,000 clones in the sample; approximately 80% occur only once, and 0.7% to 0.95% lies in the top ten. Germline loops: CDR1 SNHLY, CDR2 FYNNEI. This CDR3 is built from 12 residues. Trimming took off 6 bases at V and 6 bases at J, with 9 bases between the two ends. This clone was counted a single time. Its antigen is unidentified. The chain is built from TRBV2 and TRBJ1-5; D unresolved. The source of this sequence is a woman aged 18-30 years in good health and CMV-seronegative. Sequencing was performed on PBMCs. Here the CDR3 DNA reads TGTGCCAGCAGCCTGGAGTTTCAGCCCCAGCATTTT. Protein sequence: CASSLEFQPQHF.